The rows below give T cell receptor beta chains drawn from one sample of a study of T cell repertoires in cytomegalovirus infection. The antigens of these receptors remain unknown. From the reads, TCRdb called clonotypes with MiXCR, one entry per CDR3 protein. Counted here are 650,000 to 900,000 distinct CDR3 sequences, almost 30% occurring once; the ten biggest clones make up under 15%. This material consisted of cultured CD8+ T cells from PBMCs, taken from culture after CMV antigen stimulation. These receptors all come from a human donor in good health (CMV status not recorded). Some clones in this sample may be carry-over from other donors' samples. The CDR3 runs from the conserved cysteine through the conserved F or W. Fields, in order: J gene, D gene, V gene, clone size, CDR3 protein, CDR3 DNA. The D gene is left open where the match is weak. Clone sizes are given selectively: once, few, many, or a class where the clone is expanded.

TRBJ2-6 | TRBD1 | TRBV7-3 | - | CASSLGDRFSGANVLTF | TGTGCCAGCAGCTTGGGGGACAGGTTCTCTGGGGCCAACGTCCTGACTTTC
TRBJ2-1 | - | TRBV2 | - | CASSPHYRAVTTNEQFF | TGTGCCAGCAGCCCACATTACAGGGCCGTAACCACCAATGAGCAGTTCTTC
TRBJ2-7 | TRBD1 | TRBV6-1 | few | CASSLRPGQGNDEQYF | TGTGCCAGCAGTCTCCGTCCGGGACAGGGCAACGACGAGCAGTACTTC
TRBJ2-2 | - | TRBV10-3 | few | CAISGRTTTGELFF | TGTGCCATCAGTGGTAGGACGACCACCGGGGAGCTGTTTTTT
TRBJ2-1 | - | TRBV7-6 | - | CASSLYGYNEQFF | TGTGCCAGCAGCTTATACGGTTACAATGAGCAGTTCTTC
TRBJ2-7 | - | TRBV27 | few | CASSSIGRDYEQYF | TGTGCCAGCAGTTCCATCGGACGGGACTACGAGCAGTACTTC
TRBJ1-2 | TRBD1 | TRBV4-1 | - | CASSPSDRSSHGYTF | TGCGCCAGCAGCCCATCGGACAGGAGTTCCCATGGCTACACCTTC
TRBJ1-5 | TRBD1 | TRBV7-8 | many | CASSSYQGGNQPQHF | TGTGCCAGCAGCAGCTATCAGGGGGGGAATCAGCCCCAGCATTTT
TRBJ2-3 | - | TRBV27 | few | CASSWATTDTQYF | TGTGCCAGCAGTTGGGCCACCACAGATACGCAGTATTTT
TRBJ2-5 | TRBD2 | TRBV27 | - | CASSPRTSGAEGETQYF | TGTGCCAGCAGTCCCCGGACTAGCGGGGCCGAGGGTGAGACCCAGTACTTC
TRBJ1-2 | TRBD1 | TRBV7-2 | many | CASSFTGVGGDYGYTF | TGTGCCAGCAGCTTTACAGGGGTCGGGGGGGACTATGGCTACACCTTC
TRBJ2-5 | - | TRBV9 | - | CASSGGGAPQETQYF | TGTGCCAGCAGCGGTGGGGGGGCACCCCAAGAGACCCAGTACTTC
TRBJ2-3 | - | TRBV12-3/TRBV12-4 | few | CATAGGPVDTQYF | TGTGCCACCGCCGGGGGGCCGGTAGATACGCAGTATTTT
TRBJ2-3 | - | TRBV12-5 | many | CASGLLGPNTDTQYF | TGTGCTAGTGGTTTGTTGGGACCCAACACAGATACGCAGTATTTT
TRBJ2-1 | - | TRBV29-1 | - | CSVEDQYNEQFF | TGCAGCGTTGAAGACCAATACAATGAGCAGTTCTTC
TRBJ2-2 | TRBD1 | TRBV4-1 | few | CASSQARTGWFTGELFF | TGCGCCAGCAGCCAAGCCCGGACAGGGTGGTTCACCGGGGAGCTGTTTTTT
TRBJ1-1 | - | TRBV6-5 | - | CASSLWNEAFF | TGTGCCAGCAGCTTATGGAATGAAGCTTTCTTT
TRBJ2-5 | - | TRBV25-1 | - | CASSDRAGGQETQYF | TGTGCCAGCAGTGACCGAGCAGGTGGCCAAGAGACCCAGTACTTC
TRBJ1-5 | - | TRBV7-9 | few | CASSLDMDGYPQHF | TGTGCCAGCAGCCTAGACATGGACGGTTATCCCCAGCATTTT
TRBJ2-1 | - | TRBV6-5 | - | CASSAPWQGRNWEQFF | TGTGCCAGCAGTGCTCCGTGGCAGGGACGAAACTGGGAGCAGTTCTTC
TRBJ1-1 | - | TRBV7-9 | many | CASSFSGQGNTEAFF | TGTGCCAGCAGCTTTTCTGGGCAGGGAAACACTGAAGCTTTCTTT
TRBJ2-3 | - | TRBV6-1 | many | CASSGIWDTQYF | TGTGCCAGCAGTGGAATCTGGGATACGCAGTATTTT
TRBJ1-1 | - | TRBV6-2/TRBV6-3 | few | CASSRQSRGRKNPEAFF | TGTGCCAGCAGTCGCCAATCTCGAGGCCGGAAAAATCCTGAAGCTTTCTTT
TRBJ1-1 | TRBD1 | TRBV7-6 | few | CASRPRDRGPNTEAFF | TGTGCCAGCAGACCCCGTGACAGGGGGCCGAACACTGAAGCTTTCTTT
TRBJ1-5 | - | TRBV5-8 | few | CASSFPGLQAGNQPQHF | TGTGCCAGCAGCTTCCCGGGACTTCAGGCGGGCAATCAGCCCCAGCATTTT
TRBJ2-1 | TRBD2 | TRBV20-1 | few | CSANPGLAGGSSYNEQFF | TGCAGTGCTAACCCTGGACTAGCGGGGGGGAGCTCCTACAATGAGCAGTTCTTC
TRBJ2-1 | - | TRBV7-2 | many | CASSRRDGSYNEQFF | TGTGCCAGCAGCCGGCGGGACGGCTCCTACAATGAGCAGTTCTTC
TRBJ1-1 | TRBD1 | TRBV5-1 | - | CASSQTTGVAFF | TGCGCCAGCAGCCAAACGACAGGGGTAGCTTTCTTT
TRBJ1-2 | - | TRBV6-6 | - | CASSKGSNYGYTF | TGTGCCAGCAGTAAAGGATCGAACTATGGCTACACCTTC
TRBJ2-1 | TRBD2 | TRBV4-1 | few | CASSQEAGGNNEQFF | TGCGCCAGCAGCCAAGAAGCGGGGGGGAACAATGAGCAGTTCTTC
TRBJ2-1 | - | TRBV4-3 | few | CASSQDSLGVDEQFF | TGCGCCAGCAGCCAAGATAGTTTGGGGGTGGACGAGCAGTTCTTC
TRBJ2-5 | - | TRBV6-6 | - | CASSLLEGPPETQYF | TGTGCCAGCAGTCTACTGGAGGGACCTCCAGAGACCCAGTACTTC
TRBJ2-2 | - | TRBV27 | - | CASSFGGAGTGELFF | TGTGCCAGCAGTTTTGGGGGGGCTGGCACCGGGGAGCTGTTTTTT
TRBJ2-1 | TRBD2 | TRBV7-3 | - | CASSPYSGGRYNEQFF | TGTGCCAGCAGCCCCTATAGCGGGGGGAGATACAATGAGCAGTTCTTC
TRBJ2-2 | - | TRBV7-8 | few | CASSSGYEPTNTGELFF | TGTGCCAGCAGTTCAGGCTATGAACCGACGAACACCGGGGAGCTGTTTTTT
TRBJ2-7 | TRBD2 | TRBV19 | - | CASSTDLAGRSYEQYF | TGTGCCAGTAGTACAGACCTAGCGGGGAGGTCCTACGAGCAGTACTTC
TRBJ2-3 | - | TRBV6-8 | few | CASSYGQRRTDTQYF | TGTGCCAGCAGTTACGGACAGCGACGCACAGATACGCAGTATTTT
TRBJ1-1 | - | TRBV19 | few | CASSNVTEAFF | TGTGCCAGTAGCAACGTCACTGAAGCTTTCTTT
TRBJ2-5 | TRBD2 | TRBV10-3 | - | CAIRAAGGLQETQYF | TGTGCCATCAGGGCAGCGGGGGGTCTTCAAGAGACCCAGTACTTC
TRBJ2-7 | - | TRBV6-1 | few | CASSEVPRYEQYF | TGTGCCAGCAGTGAAGTCCCGAGATACGAGCAGTACTTC
TRBJ2-5 | - | TRBV7-9 | few | CASSLPLGKQETQYF | TGTGCCAGCAGCTTGCCCCTGGGGAAACAAGAGACCCAGTACTTC
TRBJ1-5 | - | TRBV6-6 | few | CASTTGDWGNQPQHF | TGTGCCAGCACTACGGGGGATTGGGGCAATCAGCCCCAGCATTTT
TRBJ2-1 | TRBD1 | TRBV6-1 | - | CASKPGQGPYNEQFF | TGTGCCAGCAAGCCGGGACAGGGGCCCTACAATGAGCAGTTCTTC
TRBJ2-7 | - | TRBV6-5 | few | CASSYEATSAYEQYF | TGTGCCAGCAGTTACGAGGCAACAAGCGCCTACGAGCAGTACTTC
TRBJ2-1 | TRBD2 | TRBV7-8 | many | CASSLGTSGDNEQFF | TGTGCCAGCAGCTTAGGGACTAGCGGGGATAATGAGCAGTTCTTC
TRBJ2-3 | TRBD2 | TRBV12-3/TRBV12-4 | - | CASSPGSSGGTSTDTQYF | TGTGCCAGCAGTCCTGGCTCTAGCGGGGGAACTAGCACAGATACGCAGTATTTT
TRBJ1-1 | TRBD1 | TRBV7-9 | - | CASSLPGQVNTEAFF | TGTGCCAGCAGCTTGCCGGGACAGGTGAACACTGAAGCTTTCTTT
TRBJ1-2 | - | TRBV6-6 | few | CASLLLSGNHGYTF | TGTGCCAGCCTACTACTCTCGGGAAACCATGGCTACACCTTC
TRBJ2-4 | - | TRBV7-9 | few | CASSAKGWDIQYF | TGTGCCAGCAGCGCGAAGGGGTGGGACATTCAGTACTTC
TRBJ1-2 | - | TRBV12-3/TRBV12-4 | - | CASRGRVYGYTF | TGTGCCAGCAGGGGGCGCGTCTATGGCTACACCTTC
TRBJ2-2 | - | TRBV24-1 | few | CATSDPDGNTGELFF | TGTGCCACCAGTGATCCTGACGGAAACACCGGGGAGCTGTTTTTT
TRBJ1-3 | TRBD1 | TRBV29-1 | - | CSVGDGTGFGNTIYF | TGCAGCGTTGGGGACGGGACAGGGTTTGGAAACACCATATATTTT
TRBJ1-2 | - | TRBV4-1 | few | CASSQSLASGDGYTF | TGCGCCAGCAGCCAATCTCTGGCCAGTGGCGATGGCTACACCTTC
TRBJ2-5 | - | TRBV7-9 | few | CASSWTSRGAQTQYF | TGTGCCAGCAGCTGGACTAGTCGGGGGGCGCAGACCCAGTACTTC
TRBJ2-7 | - | TRBV20-1 | few | CSARARGGGRRGPYEQYF | TGCAGTGCTAGAGCTAGAGGGGGGGGGCGAAGAGGTCCCTACGAGCAGTACTTC